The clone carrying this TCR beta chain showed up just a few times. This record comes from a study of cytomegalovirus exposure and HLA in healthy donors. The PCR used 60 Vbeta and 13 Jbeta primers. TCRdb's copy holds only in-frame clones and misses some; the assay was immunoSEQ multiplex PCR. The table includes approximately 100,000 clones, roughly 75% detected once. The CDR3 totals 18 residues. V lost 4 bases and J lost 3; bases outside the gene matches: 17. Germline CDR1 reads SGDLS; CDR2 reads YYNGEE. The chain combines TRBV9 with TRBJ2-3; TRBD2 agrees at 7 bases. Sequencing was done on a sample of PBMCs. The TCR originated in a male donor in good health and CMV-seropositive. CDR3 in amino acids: CASSLRGDGGALTDTQYF. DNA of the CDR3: TGTGCCAGCAGCCTCCGGGGGGATGGAGGGGCCCTGACAGATACGCAGTATTTT.